This T cell receptor beta chain was sequenced in a study of cytomegalovirus exposure and HLA in healthy donors. Primers included in the PCR were 60 Vbeta and 13 Jbeta primers. Produced via immunoSEQ multiplex PCR; TCRdb's table is partial and in-frame only. The sample has 130,000 or so clones; 77% are singletons. The sequence derives from a female donor in good health and CMV-seronegative. The sample comprised PBMCs.

CDR3 in DNA: TGTGCCACCAAAAAGGGGGGGGGCGAAAACGAGCAGTACTTC. This sequence encodes CATKKGGGENEQYF. This rearrangement joins TRBV15 to TRBJ2-7; D perhaps matches TRBD2 (7 bases). The ends were cut back, 7 bases at V and 5 bases at J, with 18 bases in the middle. CDR1 and CDR2 (germline): LNHNV, YYDKDF (reference sequence). CDR3 length equals 14 residues.